The rows below give T cell receptor beta chains drawn from one sample of a study of blood T cell repertoires in COVID-19. The table came from immunoSEQ multiplex PCR; TCRdb's copy has only in-frame clones and leaves some out. Here the sample spans 95,000 to 150,000 clones, around three quarters being singletons. Specimen: peripheral blood. The receptors were gathered from a woman of 80 years or more with acute or convalescent COVID-19. Both conserved end residues are part of each CDR3. The D gene is left open where the match is weak. The size field is filled for only some rows; it gives once, few, many or a size class.

J,D,size,V,CDR3,DNA
TRBJ1-6,.,.,TRBV7-2,CASSLVRRGRGSPLHF,TGTGCCAGCAGCTTAGTTCGCAGGGGACGCGGCTCACCCCTCCACTTT
TRBJ1-2,.,once,TRBV7-9,CASSPVRSNYGYTF,TGTGCCAGCAGCCCCGTCAGGTCTAACTATGGCTACACCTTC
TRBJ2-5,.,few,TRBV21-1,CASSKLQREGPRETQYF,TGTGCCAGCAGCAAACTCCAGCGGGAGGGCCCTCGGGAGACCCAGTACTTC
TRBJ2-1,TRBD1,.,TRBV5-6,CASSLALRGQRAFF,TGTGCCAGCAGCTTGGCTCTTCGGGGACAGAGGGCGTTCTTC
TRBJ2-7,.,.,TRBV18,CASSLQDYEQYF,TGTGCCAGCTCCTTACAGGACTACGAGCAGTACTTC
TRBJ2-1,TRBD2,.,TRBV3-1/TRBV3-2,CASSQVGLAGEAYNEQFF,TGTGCCAGCAGCCAAGTAGGACTAGCGGGAGAGGCCTACAATGAGCAGTTCTTC
TRBJ2-1,.,.,TRBV4-3,CASSQDQGPPLNEQFF,TGCGCCAGCAGCCAAGATCAGGGGCCTCCGCTCAATGAGCAGTTCTTC
TRBJ1-1,TRBD1,few,TRBV6-5,CASSSGQGNTEAFF,TGTGCCAGCAGTTCCGGACAGGGGAACACTGAAGCTTTCTTT
TRBJ2-5,TRBD1,.,TRBV7-8,CASSYGSGTGLETQYF,TGTGCCAGCAGCTACGGATCCGGGACAGGGCTAGAGACCCAGTACTTC
TRBJ1-4,.,.,TRBV30,CAWTQLTGPLEKLFF,TGTGCCTGGACCCAACTGACAGGTCCACTTGAAAAACTGTTTTTT
TRBJ1-2,TRBD1,.,TRBV5-1,CASKEGDSGGYGYTF,TGCGCCAGCAAGGAAGGGGACAGCGGTGGCTATGGCTACACCTTC
TRBJ1-4,.,.,TRBV19,CARPGSRNEKLFF,TGTGCCAGACCGGGGAGCCGTAATGAAAAACTGTTTTTT
TRBJ2-7,.,.,TRBV6-5,CASSYWDFSYEQYF,TGTGCCAGCAGTTATTGGGACTTCTCCTACGAGCAGTACTTC
TRBJ2-5,TRBD1,.,TRBV19,CASSARTGKGEETQYF,TGTGCCAGTAGTGCCCGGACAGGGAAAGGGGAAGAGACCCAGTACTTC
TRBJ2-5,TRBD2,once,TRBV4-2,CASSRGSGGAGLGGETQYF,TGTGCCAGCAGCCGAGGTAGCGGGGGGGCTGGATTAGGGGGAGAGACCCAGTACTTC
TRBJ1-4,.,.,TRBV27,CASGPRKDSRTTNEKLFF,TGTGCCAGCGGACCGAGGAAGGACAGCCGTACAACTAATGAAAAACTGTTTTTT
TRBJ1-2,.,.,TRBV19,CASSISHGGNYGYTF,TGTGCCAGTAGTATATCCCACGGAGGGAACTATGGCTACACCTTC
TRBJ1-2,.,once,TRBV7-2,CASSARGGHGYTF,TGTGCCAGCAGCGCGCGCGGGGGGCATGGCTACACCTTC
TRBJ2-7,.,.,TRBV7-2,CASSSTRETWVYEQYF,TGTGCCAGCAGCTCGACGAGGGAGACCTGGGTATACGAGCAGTACTTC
TRBJ2-2,.,.,TRBV18,CASSPPDSTGELFF,TGTGCCAGCTCACCCCCAGACAGCACCGGGGAGCTGTTTTTT
TRBJ1-5,.,.,TRBV19,CASSPSGGNQPQHF,TGTGCCAGTAGTCCGTCGGGTGGCAATCAGCCCCAGCATTTT
TRBJ1-1,.,few,TRBV30,CAWSVGQSEAFF,TGTGCCTGGAGTGTGGGGCAGAGTGAAGCTTTCTTT
TRBJ2-7,TRBD1,.,TRBV2,CASSPWGQEREQYF,TGTGCCAGCAGTCCTTGGGGACAGGAAAGGGAGCAGTACTTC
TRBJ2-1,TRBD2,.,TRBV7-2,CASTSGGGYSGNEQFF,TGTGCCAGCACCTCCGGGGGGGGGTATAGTGGGAATGAGCAGTTCTTC
TRBJ2-5,TRBD1,.,TRBV28,CASRTQGAGETQYF,TGTGCCAGCAGAACTCAGGGGGCCGGAGAGACCCAGTACTTC
TRBJ1-5,TRBD1,.,TRBV7-2,CASSSTGARNQPQHF,TGTGCCAGCAGCTCAACAGGGGCCCGTAATCAGCCCCAGCATTTT
TRBJ2-7,TRBD1,few,TRBV6-6,CASRRSPGTGETYEQYF,TGTGCCAGCAGACGAAGCCCCGGGACAGGGGAGACCTACGAGCAGTACTTC
TRBJ2-5,.,once,TRBV7-8,CASSLAHPTGLGETQYF,TGTGCCAGCAGCTTAGCGCATCCTACAGGGCTAGGGGAGACCCAGTACTTC
TRBJ2-4,TRBD2,.,TRBV9,CASSAPGTSGRGGKNIQYF,TGTGCCAGCAGCGCCCCCGGGACTAGCGGGAGGGGCGGCAAAAACATTCAGTACTTC
TRBJ2-7,TRBD2,.,TRBV28,CASSSPTTSGRVHEQYF,TGTGCCAGCAGTTCCCCAACCACTAGCGGGAGGGTTCACGAGCAGTACTTC
TRBJ2-7,TRBD1,few,TRBV10-1,CASTADRGSSEQYF,TGCGCCAGTACGGCGGACAGGGGCTCGTCCGAGCAGTACTTC
TRBJ1-4,TRBD1,once,TRBV5-6,CASSPMTGVTEKLFF,TGTGCCAGCAGCCCCATGACAGGGGTTACTGAAAAACTGTTTTTT
TRBJ1-1,.,.,TRBV6-5,CASSTWGNPSTEAFF,TGTGCCAGCAGTACCTGGGGCAATCCCAGCACTGAAGCTTTCTTT
TRBJ1-2,TRBD1,.,TRBV28,CASSSPPKQGSGTTF,TGTGCCAGCAGCTCCCCCCCCAAACAGGGGTCCGGGACCACCTTC
TRBJ2-7,.,few,TRBV18,CASSQERSYEQYF,TGTGCCAGCTCACAGGAGCGGTCTTACGAGCAGTACTTC
TRBJ2-7,TRBD1,few,TRBV30,CAGDRGSYEQYF,TGTGCCGGTGACAGGGGGAGCTACGAGCAGTACTTC
TRBJ1-2,.,.,TRBV4-3,CASSQGSEADYGYTF,TGCGCCAGCAGCCAAGGCTCGGAGGCAGACTATGGCTACACCTTC
TRBJ2-5,TRBD2,.,TRBV5-1,CASSLERGRPGEETQYF,TGCGCCAGCAGCTTGGAGCGGGGGAGGCCTGGGGAAGAGACCCAGTACTTC
TRBJ1-5,.,.,TRBV27,CASNRQGSNQPQHF,TGTGCCAGCAATCGGCAGGGTAGTAATCAGCCCCAGCATTTT
TRBJ2-7,TRBD1,.,TRBV25-1,CASSGDRGISYEQYF,TGTGCCAGCAGTGGAGACAGGGGAATCTCCTACGAGCAGTACTTC